This T cell receptor (beta chain) was recorded in a study of blood T cell repertoires in COVID-19. Overall study context: Sources were T cells, B-cell-depleted T cells, or PBMCs; the material itself was cDNA or gDNA.

This clone was recorded only once. Original data processing: Quantification of nucleated cells was approximated via reference gene primer amplification. Repertoires were generated with immunoSEQ multiplex PCR, while TCRdb's copy carries only in-frame clones and drops some. V and J calls and clone size are those listed in that table; D and trimming were worked out from the DNA. The repertoire holds 310,000 or so clones, with around 85% as singletons. Germline V gene data show CDR1 as MNHEY and CDR2 as SMNVEV (reference sequence). Trimming took 5 bases from V and 4 from J; bases not matched to a gene: 10. CDR3 length: 16 residues. Donors in Cohort 3 who had recovered were those with two negative PCRs, healthcare professional clearance, or resolution of their symptoms.

The chain carries TRBV27 and TRBJ2-7; TRBD2 matches at 11 bases. Sequencing was done on a sample of PBMCs or T cells enriched from blood (not recorded which). The TCR comes from a woman aged 40 to 50 who had recovered from COVID-19. The CDR3, as DNA: TGTGCCAGCAGTCTTCACACTAGCGGGAGATTGTACGAGCAGTACTTC. Translation gives CASSLHTSGRLYEQYF.